Following are 29 T cell receptor beta chains from one sample sequenced in a study of blood T cells in healthy people across ages. A second PCR of roughly 7 to 11 cycles used a sample-barcoded 5' primer and a J-beta primer mix. TCRdb used MiXCR to reprocess the 5' RACE reads, holding one entry per CDR3 protein. Of 1 million to 1.2 million distinct CDR3 sequences listed, 35% to 40% are singletons. The material sequenced was blood. The source of these receptors is a man between 18 and 35 years old in good health.

The DNA of the CDR3 is TGCGCCAGCACCCGGGACGGAAACTACAATGAGCAGTTCTTC. Translating it yields CASTRDGNYNEQFF. V is TRBV5-1 and J is TRBJ2-1; tentatively, D is TRBD1 or TRBD2 (5 bases each). V was pared by 6 bases and J by 3 bases, with 13 bases between. CDR1 and CDR2 from the germline V gene are SGHRS and YFSETQ. This CDR3 spans 14 amino acids.

This chain joins TRBV6-6 and TRBJ1-4; D is possibly TRBD1 (5 bases). The CDR3 is 14 residues long. V lost 6 bases and J 4 bases, leaving 12 bases between the germline ends. Germline values: CDR1 MNHNY, CDR2 SVGAGI (reference sequence). CDR3 DNA: TGTGCCAGCAGCCCCAGGGCGGGTAATGAAAAACTGTTTTTT. It translates to CASSPRAGNEKLFF.

The genes are TRBV19 and TRBJ2-2, with TRBD1 identical over 10 bases. The germline V gene encodes CDR1 LNHDA and CDR2 SQIVND (reference sequence). The J segment lost 6 bases and the V segment lost 5 bases, leaving 9 bases of the junction unmatched. CDR3 size: 16 residues. CDR3 bases: TGTGCCAGTAGTGATCCCGGGACAGGGGTCGCCGGGGAGCTGTTTTTT. It is translated as CASSDPGTGVAGELFF.

The chain couples TRBV20-1 to TRBJ2-3; tentatively, D is TRBD2 (6 bases). V dropped 3 bases and J dropped 2 bases, with 15 bases sitting between them. In germline, CDR1 is DFQATT, CDR2 SNEGSKA (reference sequence). The CDR3 length is 15 residues. The CDR3 coding sequence is TGCAGTGCTAGGGCTGGCGGGGCTTCCACAGATACGCAGTATTTT. Protein: CSARAGGASTDTQYF.

This clonotype has only a few counts. The CDR3 DNA is TGCAGTGCTAGGGTTTCTAGCGGGGGGGCCATCAATGAGCAGTTCTTC. It translates to CSARVSSGGAINEQFF. The rearrangement links TRBV20-1 to TRBJ2-1; 12 positions agree with TRBD2. The length of the CDR3 is 16 residues. Germline loops: CDR1 DFQATT, CDR2 SNEGSKA (reference sequence). V gave up 3 bases and J gave up 6 bases; unmatched junction bases: 9.

The CDR3 bases are TGTGCCGTCCGGACAGGGACGAGAGAGCAGTACTTC. Protein: CAVRTGTREQYF. The chain carries TRBV10-3 and TRBJ2-5; the match to TRBD1 covers 8 bases. Per germline, CDR1 ENHRY and CDR2 SYGVKD. J lost 11 bases, V lost 11 bases, and 13 bases had no gene match. The CDR3 runs 12 residues.

With respect to this clonotype: This may arise from a read error, as a much more abundant clone is one base away. The chain's CDR3 is CASSLTSAFNEQYF. The CDR3, as DNA: TGTGCCAGCAGTCTGACTAGCGCCTTCAATGAGCAGTACTTC. The chain couples TRBV7-3 to TRBJ2-5, with 8 positions matching TRBD2. The germline CDR1 and CDR2 sequences are SGHTA and FQGTGA. This CDR3 is 14 amino acids long. V lost 6 bases to trimming and J lost 11 bases; unmatched junction nucleotides: 14.

The chain employs TRBV24-1 and TRBJ2-1, with 10 bases that match TRBD2. The CDR3 extends over 15 amino acids. The germline V gene has CDR1 KGHDR and CDR2 SFDVKD. J gave up 4 bases and V 3 bases, and 2 bases lay outside the gene matches. In DNA form, the CDR3 reads TGTGCCACCAGTGATGGACTAGCGGCTTACAATGAGCAGTTCTTC. It is translated as CATSDGLAAYNEQFF.

The chain carries TRBV7-9 and TRBJ1-5, with D uncertain. Between the trimmed V and J ends, which lost 2 bases and 5 bases, there was a span of 10 bases. CDR3 size: 14 residues. CDR1 and CDR2 (germline): SEHNR, FQNEAQ (reference sequence). The CDR3 DNA sequence: TGTGCCAGCAGCTTACCGGGTTGGGATCAGCCCCAGCATTTT. Translated, it gives CASSLPGWDQPQHF.

The chain is built from TRBV2 and TRBJ1-4, with D hard to call. The V gene lost 6 bases and the J gene lost 4 bases, with 21 bases spanning the gap. The CDR3 length is 17 residues. The V gene's germline CDR1 is SNHLY and CDR2 FYNNEI. The CDR3 DNA reads TGTGCCAGCAGAACGGGGATTTATCTCGGGTATAATGAAAAACTGTTTTTT. Protein sequence: CASRTGIYLGYNEKLFF.

This clonotype appeared a few times. The genes are TRBV7-9 and TRBJ1-1; no firm D call. The ends were cut back, 1 base at V and 0 bases at J, with 9 bases in the middle. The germline CDR1 and CDR2 sequences are SEHNR and FQNEAQ (reference sequence). This CDR3 has 15 amino acids. CDR3 region: CASSLGATMNTEAFF. CDR3 in DNA: TGTGCCAGCAGCTTAGGGGCGACGATGAACACTGAAGCTTTCTTT.

The chain carries TRBV7-2 and TRBJ1-4; D not certain. CDR1 is SGHTA and CDR2 is FQGNSA in the germline V gene. The V end was cut by 1 base, the J end by 3 bases, with 15 bases between. This CDR3 spans 17 amino acids. The CDR3 sequence is CASSLVPKPQANEKLFF. The CDR3 region has the DNA TGTGCCAGCAGCTTAGTCCCCAAACCCCAGGCTAATGAAAAACTGTTTTTT.

At least ten counts were recorded for this clonotype. This chain uses TRBV9 with TRBJ2-3; 9 bases agree with TRBD1. With 2 bases clipped from V and 2 bases from J, the junction kept 3 bases outside the gene matches. Germline CDR1 is SGDLS and CDR2 is YYNGEE. The CDR3 extends over 15 amino acids. DNA of the CDR3: TGTGCCAGCAGCGTGACAGGGGGGTACACAGATACGCAGTATTTT. Residues: CASSVTGGYTDTQYF.

This sequence joins TRBV12-3 or TRBV12-4 and TRBJ1-1; no firm D call. This CDR3 contains 15 residues. Trimming removed 6 bases at V and 1 base at J, with 15 bases between. DNA of the CDR3: TGTGCCAGCAGCAACCTTGGCGGGTCGAACACTGAAGCTTTCTTT. Its translation: CASSNLGGSNTEAFF.

This clonotype occurred many times. The rearrangement joins TRBV4-1 to TRBJ2-1; D call uncertain. V lost 0 bases, J lost 2 bases, and 5 bases lay in between. Germline V lookup: CDR1 MGHRA, CDR2 YSYEKL. The CDR3 has 14 residues. The CDR3 sequence is CASSQEGTYNEQFF. CDR3 bases: TGCGCCAGCAGCCAAGAAGGGACCTACAATGAGCAGTTCTTC.

The chain combines TRBV5-1 with TRBJ1-2, with 8 bases identical to TRBD1. Trimming removed 0 bases from V and 5 bases from J; junction bases left unmatched: 3. The CDR3 has 14 amino acids. Germline CDR1 and CDR2: SGHRS and YFSETQ. The CDR3 reads CASSLDRGEYGYTF. The CDR3 DNA reads TGCGCCAGCAGCTTGGACAGGGGGGAATATGGCTACACCTTC.

Only a few counts were recorded for this clonotype. The rearrangement links TRBV7-2 to TRBJ2-1; D may be TRBD2 (5 bases). The CDR3 length is 14 residues. Germline lookup yields CDR1 SGHTA and CDR2 FQGNSA. V lost 6 bases, J lost 5 bases, and 14 bases lay in between. CDR3 amino acids: CASRRASGNNEQFF. The DNA of the CDR3 is TGTGCCAGCAGGCGGGCTTCGGGTAACAATGAGCAGTTCTTC.

The gene calls are TRBV7-2 and TRBJ2-1; the D gene is possibly TRBD2 (6 bases). With 1 base removed from V and 7 bases from J, the gap between germline ends came to 20 bases. Germline CDR1 is SGHTA and CDR2 is FQGNSA. CDR3 length: 17 residues. The CDR3 reads CASSLDRRRLAKNEQFF. The CDR3 DNA reads TGTGCCAGCAGCTTAGATCGTCGTCGTCTAGCGAAGAATGAGCAGTTCTTC.

The J gene is TRBJ2-5, the V gene TRBV20-1; D is unclear. The CDR3 totals 13 residues. Trimming cost V 4 bases and J 4 bases, with 13 bases left between them. The germline V gene encodes CDR1 DFQATT and CDR2 SNEGSKA (reference sequence). The CDR3 coding sequence is TGCAGTGCTAAATCAGGCTTTCGAGAGACCCAGTACTTC. This gives the protein CSAKSGFRETQYF.

This clonotype was seen a few times. This chain connects TRBV12-3 or TRBV12-4 to TRBJ2-7; 7 bases match TRBD1. Trimming removed 6 bases from V and 2 bases from J; junction bases left unmatched: 7. CDR3 length: 14 amino acids. The chain's CDR3 is CASRPGTEPYEQYF. The CDR3 DNA is TGTGCCAGCAGGCCCGGGACAGAACCCTACGAGCAGTACTTC.

Details on this clonotype: At one end, the junction sequence differs from germline, possibly due to a read error. The J gene is TRBJ1-2, the V gene TRBV20-1; D gene unclear. The CDR3 consists of 12 residues. The germline V gene has CDR1 DFQATT and CDR2 SNEGSKA (reference sequence). The CDR3 nucleotides read TGCAGTGCTAGGGGTTTACAGTATGGCCACACCTTC. This sequence encodes CSARGLQYGHTF.

About this clonotype itself: One junction end does not reproduce the germline sequence, and a read error may be involved. The CDR3 here is CASSMRVSYKEQFF. Here the CDR3 DNA reads TGTGCCAGTAGTATGAGGGTCTCCTACAAGGAGCAGTTCTTC. The genes are TRBV19 and TRBJ2-1; D is possibly TRBD2 (5 bases). The CDR3 spans 14 residues. Germline loops: CDR1 LNHDA, CDR2 SQIVND (reference sequence).

The V and J genes are TRBV5-1 and TRBJ1-2; D call uncertain. V dropped 4 bases and J dropped 4 bases, with 11 bases sitting between them. CDR3 size: 13 residues. Germline loops: CDR1 SGHRS, CDR2 YFSETQ. The CDR3 DNA follows: TGCGCCAGCAGCCGGGCGCTCCCCTATGGCTACACCTTC. This encodes CASSRALPYGYTF.

V usage is TRBV21-1 and J usage is TRBJ1-6. TRBV21-1 is an annotated pseudogene. The CDR3 contains 19 residues. CDR3 protein: CASSMAVRPQQKRNSPLHF. The CDR3 bases are TGTGCCAGCAGCATGGCGGTTCGTCCGCAACAGAAGCGGAATTCACCCCTCCACTTT.

This clonotype has a handful of counts. V and J are TRBV27 and TRBJ2-4, with TRBD2 matching 11 bases. From germline, CDR1 is MNHEY and CDR2 SMNVEV (reference sequence). The CDR3 has 18 residues. With 3 bases clipped from V and 2 bases from J, the junction kept 9 bases outside the gene matches. The CDR3, as DNA: TGTGCCAGCAGTTTTCTCAGTAGCGGGGGGGGTCCCAAAAACATTCAGTACTTC. This gives the protein CASSFLSSGGGPKNIQYF.

The J gene is TRBJ2-4, the V gene TRBV6-5; no definite D call. The J call is uncertain, as TRBJ2-7 better fits the DNA end. The CDR3 sequence is 16 residues long. CDR1 and CDR2 from the germline V gene are MNHEY and SVGAGI. CDR3: CASSPGLADLSYEQYF. CDR3 DNA sequence: TGTGCCAGCAGCCCCGGCTTGGCAGATTTGTCCTACGAGCAGTACTTC.

This clonotype was detected only a few times. The chain links TRBV6-5 to TRBJ1-2, with 7 bases fitting TRBD1. V dropped 7 bases and J dropped 6; count of bases not matched to a gene: 17. This CDR3 comprises 16 residues. Looked up from germline, CDR1 is MNHEY and CDR2 is SVGAGI. The CDR3 reads CASTLTPDRRQDGYTF. The CDR3 bases are TGTGCCAGCACTCTGACTCCGGACAGGAGGCAGGATGGCTACACCTTC.

This chain links TRBV12-3 or TRBV12-4 with TRBJ2-1; 9 nucleotides align to TRBD1. Germline trimming cut 8 bases from V and 6 bases from J; bases unmatched to any gene: 11. The CDR3 is made up of 15 amino acids. CDR3 sequence: CASGPTGGRGNEQFF. The CDR3 DNA sequence: TGTGCCAGCGGGCCGACAGGGGGTAGGGGCAATGAGCAGTTCTTC.

The chain couples TRBV7-2 to TRBJ2-7, with 7 bases matching TRBD1. The CDR3 contains 18 residues. Germline loops: CDR1 SGHTA, CDR2 FQGNSA. Losses at the gene ends were 1 base for V and 1 base for J; bases not matched to a gene: 13. DNA of the CDR3: TGTGCCAGCAGCTTAGGCGTACTGGGACAGTCAATTTCCTACGAGCAGTACTTC. Protein: CASSLGVLGQSISYEQYF.